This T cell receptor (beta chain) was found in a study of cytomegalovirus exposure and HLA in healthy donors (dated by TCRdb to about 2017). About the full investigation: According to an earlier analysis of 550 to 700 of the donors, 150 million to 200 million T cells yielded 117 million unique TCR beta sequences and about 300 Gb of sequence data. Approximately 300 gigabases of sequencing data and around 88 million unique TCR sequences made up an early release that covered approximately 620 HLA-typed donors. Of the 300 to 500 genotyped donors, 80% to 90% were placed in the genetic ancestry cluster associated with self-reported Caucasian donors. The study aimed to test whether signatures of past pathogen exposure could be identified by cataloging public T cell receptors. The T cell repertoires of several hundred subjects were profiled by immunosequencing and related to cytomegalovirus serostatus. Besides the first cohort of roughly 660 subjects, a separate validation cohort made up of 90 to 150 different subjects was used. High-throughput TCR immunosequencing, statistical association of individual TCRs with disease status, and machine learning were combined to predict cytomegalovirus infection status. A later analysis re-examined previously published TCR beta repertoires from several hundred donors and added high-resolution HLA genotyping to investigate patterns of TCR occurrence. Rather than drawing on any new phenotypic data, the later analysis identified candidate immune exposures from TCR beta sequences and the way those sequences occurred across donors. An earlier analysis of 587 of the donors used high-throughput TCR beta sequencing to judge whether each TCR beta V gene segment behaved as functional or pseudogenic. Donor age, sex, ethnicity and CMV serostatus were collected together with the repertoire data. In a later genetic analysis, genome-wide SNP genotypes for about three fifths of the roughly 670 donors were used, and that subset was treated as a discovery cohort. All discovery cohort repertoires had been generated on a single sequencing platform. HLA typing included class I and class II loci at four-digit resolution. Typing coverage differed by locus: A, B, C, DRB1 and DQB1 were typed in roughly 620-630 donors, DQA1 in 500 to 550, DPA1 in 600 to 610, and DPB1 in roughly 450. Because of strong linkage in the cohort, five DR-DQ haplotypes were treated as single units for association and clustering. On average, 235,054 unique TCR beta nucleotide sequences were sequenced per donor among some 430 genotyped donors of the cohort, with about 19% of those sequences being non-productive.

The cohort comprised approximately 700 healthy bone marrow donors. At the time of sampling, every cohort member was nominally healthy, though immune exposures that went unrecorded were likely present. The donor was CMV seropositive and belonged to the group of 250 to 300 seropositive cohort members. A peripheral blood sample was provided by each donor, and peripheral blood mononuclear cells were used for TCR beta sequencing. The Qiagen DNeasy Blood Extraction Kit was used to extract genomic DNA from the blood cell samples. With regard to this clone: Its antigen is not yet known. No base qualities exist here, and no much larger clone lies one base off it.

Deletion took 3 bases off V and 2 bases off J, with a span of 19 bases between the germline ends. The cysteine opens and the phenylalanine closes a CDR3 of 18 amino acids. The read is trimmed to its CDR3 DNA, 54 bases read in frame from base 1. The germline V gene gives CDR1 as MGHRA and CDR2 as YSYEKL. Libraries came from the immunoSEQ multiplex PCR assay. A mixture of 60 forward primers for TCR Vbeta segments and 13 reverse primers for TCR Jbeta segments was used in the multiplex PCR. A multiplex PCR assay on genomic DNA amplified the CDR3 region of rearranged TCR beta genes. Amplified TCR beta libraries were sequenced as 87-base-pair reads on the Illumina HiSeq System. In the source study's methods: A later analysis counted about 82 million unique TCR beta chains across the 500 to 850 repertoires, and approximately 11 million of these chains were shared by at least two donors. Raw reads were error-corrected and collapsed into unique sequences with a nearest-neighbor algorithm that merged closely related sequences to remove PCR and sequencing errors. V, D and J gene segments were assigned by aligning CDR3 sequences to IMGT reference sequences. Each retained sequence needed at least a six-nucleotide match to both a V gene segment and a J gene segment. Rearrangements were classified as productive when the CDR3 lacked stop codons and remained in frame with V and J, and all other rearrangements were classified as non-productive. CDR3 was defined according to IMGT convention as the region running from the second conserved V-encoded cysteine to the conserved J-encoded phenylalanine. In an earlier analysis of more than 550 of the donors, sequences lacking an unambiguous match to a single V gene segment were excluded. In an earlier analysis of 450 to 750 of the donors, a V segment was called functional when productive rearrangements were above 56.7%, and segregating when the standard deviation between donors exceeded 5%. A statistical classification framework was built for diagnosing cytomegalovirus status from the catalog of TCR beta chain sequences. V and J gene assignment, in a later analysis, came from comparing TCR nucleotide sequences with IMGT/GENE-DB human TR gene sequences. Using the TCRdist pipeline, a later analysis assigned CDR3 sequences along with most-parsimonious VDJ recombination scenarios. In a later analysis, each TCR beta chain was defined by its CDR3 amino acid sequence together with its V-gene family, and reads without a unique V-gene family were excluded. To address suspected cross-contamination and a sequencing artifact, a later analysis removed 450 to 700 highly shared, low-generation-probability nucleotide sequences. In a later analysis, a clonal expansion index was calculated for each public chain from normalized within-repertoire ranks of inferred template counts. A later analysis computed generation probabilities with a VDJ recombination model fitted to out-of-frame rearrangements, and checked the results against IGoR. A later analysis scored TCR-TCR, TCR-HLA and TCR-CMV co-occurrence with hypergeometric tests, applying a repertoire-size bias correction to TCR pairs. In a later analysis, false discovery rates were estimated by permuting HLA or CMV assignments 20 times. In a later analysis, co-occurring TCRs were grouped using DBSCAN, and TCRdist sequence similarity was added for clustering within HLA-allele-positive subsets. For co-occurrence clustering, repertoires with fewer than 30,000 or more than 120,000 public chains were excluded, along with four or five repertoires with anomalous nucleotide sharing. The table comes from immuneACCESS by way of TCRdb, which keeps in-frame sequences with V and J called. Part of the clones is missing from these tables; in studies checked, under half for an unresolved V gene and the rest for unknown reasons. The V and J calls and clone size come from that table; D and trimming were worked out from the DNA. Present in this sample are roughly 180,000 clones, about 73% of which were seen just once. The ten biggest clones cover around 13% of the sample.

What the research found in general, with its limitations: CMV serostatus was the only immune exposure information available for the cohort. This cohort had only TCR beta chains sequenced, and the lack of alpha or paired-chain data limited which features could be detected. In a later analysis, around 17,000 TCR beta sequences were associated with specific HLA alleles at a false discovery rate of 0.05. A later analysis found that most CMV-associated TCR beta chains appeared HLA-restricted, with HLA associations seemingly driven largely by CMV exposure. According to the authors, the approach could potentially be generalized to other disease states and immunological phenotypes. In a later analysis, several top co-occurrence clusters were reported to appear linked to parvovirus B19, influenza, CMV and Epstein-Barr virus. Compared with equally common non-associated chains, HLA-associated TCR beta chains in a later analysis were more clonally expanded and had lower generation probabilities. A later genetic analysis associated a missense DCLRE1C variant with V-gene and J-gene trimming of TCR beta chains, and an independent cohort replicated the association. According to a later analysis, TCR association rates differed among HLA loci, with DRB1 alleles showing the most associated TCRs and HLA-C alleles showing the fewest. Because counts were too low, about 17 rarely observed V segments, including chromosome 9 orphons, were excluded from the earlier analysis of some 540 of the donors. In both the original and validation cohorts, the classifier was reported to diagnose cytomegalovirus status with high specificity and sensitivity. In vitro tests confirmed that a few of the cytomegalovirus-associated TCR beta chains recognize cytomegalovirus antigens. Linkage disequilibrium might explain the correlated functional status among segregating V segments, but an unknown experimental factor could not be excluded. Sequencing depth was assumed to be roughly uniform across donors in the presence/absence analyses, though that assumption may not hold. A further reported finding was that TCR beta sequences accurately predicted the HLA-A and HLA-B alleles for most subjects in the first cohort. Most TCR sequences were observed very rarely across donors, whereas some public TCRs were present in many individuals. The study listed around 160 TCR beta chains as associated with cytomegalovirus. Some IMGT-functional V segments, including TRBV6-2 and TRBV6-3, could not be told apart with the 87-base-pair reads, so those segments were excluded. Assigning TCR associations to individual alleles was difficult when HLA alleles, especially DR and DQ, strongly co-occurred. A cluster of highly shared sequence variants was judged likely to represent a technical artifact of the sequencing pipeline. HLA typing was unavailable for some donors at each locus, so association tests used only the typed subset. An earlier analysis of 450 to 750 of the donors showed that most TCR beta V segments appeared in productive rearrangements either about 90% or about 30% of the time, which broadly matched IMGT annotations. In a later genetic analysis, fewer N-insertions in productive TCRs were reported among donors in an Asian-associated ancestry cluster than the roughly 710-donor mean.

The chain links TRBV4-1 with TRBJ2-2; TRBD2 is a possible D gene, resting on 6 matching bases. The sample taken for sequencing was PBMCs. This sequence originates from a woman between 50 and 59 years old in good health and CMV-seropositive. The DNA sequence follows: TGCGCCAGCAGCCATCTACTGGGGGGAGGAGTTAACACCGGGGAGCTGTTTTTT. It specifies CASSHLLGGGVNTGELFF.